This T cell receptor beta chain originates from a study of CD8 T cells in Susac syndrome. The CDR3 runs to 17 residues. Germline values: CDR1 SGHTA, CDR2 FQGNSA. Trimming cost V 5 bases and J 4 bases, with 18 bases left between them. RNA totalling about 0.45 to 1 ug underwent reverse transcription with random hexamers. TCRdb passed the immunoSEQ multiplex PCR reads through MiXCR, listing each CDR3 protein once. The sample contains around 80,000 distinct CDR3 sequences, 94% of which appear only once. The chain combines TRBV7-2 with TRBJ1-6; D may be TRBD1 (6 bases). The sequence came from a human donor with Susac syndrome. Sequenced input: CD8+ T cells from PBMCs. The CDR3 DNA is TGTGCCAGCAGCCCGGGACCGGGGGCGGAGTATAATTCACCCCTCCACTTT. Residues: CASSPGPGAEYNSPLHF.